This T cell receptor beta chain was sequenced during a study of cytomegalovirus exposure and HLA in healthy donors. 60 Vbeta and 13 Jbeta primers were used in PCR. Method: immunoSEQ multiplex PCR; TCRdb's copy keeps in-frame clones and lacks some. Here the sample spans roughly 120,000 clones, about 81% being singletons. This clone occurred a few times. What it binds is not known. Study results and caveats: The study put 150 or so TCR beta chains on its list as cytomegalovirus-associated.

Sequenced input: PBMCs. The TCR comes from a woman aged 25 to 45 in good health and CMV-seronegative.

The CDR3, as DNA: TGTGCCAGCAGCTTAGGCGGGGGCGCCTACGAGCAGTACTTC. The encoded protein is CASSLGGGAYEQYF. This chain joins TRBV11-2 and TRBJ2-7; D is possibly TRBD2 (7 bases). CDR1 and CDR2 from the germline V gene are SGHAT and FQNNGV. Trimming left V 1 base short and J 2 bases short, with 9 bases between. The CDR3 is made up of 14 amino acids.